This TCR beta chain was sequenced for a study of T cell repertoires in cytomegalovirus infection. The wider study: Indicated by public TCR beta signatures were CMV infection and matching HLA type. Findings and caveats of the study: CMV-specific HLA-C-restricted TCR beta clonotypes dominated the ex vivo response.

TCRdb passed the reads through MiXCR, listing each CDR3 protein once. The sample has fewer than 900,000 distinct CDR3 sequences, about 28% seen once. Concerning this clonotype: Its target is not known.

The CDR3 is 17 residues long. The V end was cut by 0 bases, the J end by 3 bases, with 17 bases between. Germline assignment: CDR1 MGHRA and CDR2 YSYEKL. This clonotype originated in a human donor in good health (CMV status not recorded). Some clones in this sample may be carry-over from other donors' samples. The source material was cultured CD8+ T cells from PBMCs, sampled from culture after CMV antigen stimulation. The chain has TRBV4-1 and TRBJ2-5; D assignment may be TRBD1 or TRBD2 (5 bases each). In DNA form, the CDR3 reads TGCGCCAGCAGCCAAGATGAGGGACCGTTAGAGGAAGAGACCCAGTACTTC. This encodes CASSQDEGPLEEETQYF.